This T cell receptor (beta chain) emerged from a study of cytomegalovirus exposure and HLA in healthy donors. The PCR was carried out with 60 Vbeta primers and 13 Jbeta primers. TCRdb keeps only in-frame clones here, not all; method: immunoSEQ multiplex PCR. The sample carries about 82,000 clones, just over 70% recorded once. The V end was cut by 3 bases, the J end by 4 bases, with 13 bases between. CDR1 is LGHNA and CDR2 is YSLEER in the germline V gene. This CDR3 has 14 residues. This sequence joins TRBV4-3 and TRBJ2-7, with D tentatively TRBD1 (6 bases). Sequenced material: PBMCs. The clonotype comes from a man in his 60s in good health and CMV-seronegative. This CDR3 is CASSQDSSAYEQYF. The CDR3 DNA sequence: TGCGCCAGCAGCCAGGACAGTTCGGCTTACGAGCAGTACTTC.